This T cell receptor (beta chain) is from a study of human T cells and chemical hapten exposure. This CDR3 region has 14 residues. Germline V gives CDR1 SGHTA, CDR2 FQGNSA. The V gene lost 1 base and the J gene lost 6 bases, with 13 bases spanning the gap. Study results and limitations: Those TCRs sitting above 1 in 1000 frequency stayed the same with DPC sensitization.

This clonotype was seen a handful of times. The antigen is undetermined. Time point defined: patch test 3, about 24 weeks after DPC sensitization. Treatment given: therapeutic diphenylcyclopropenone sensitization with weekly scalp DPC. TCRdb redid the calling of the RACE reads with MiXCR, one entry per CDR3 protein. In the table there are fewer than 200,000 distinct CDR3 sequences, 28% of which are singletons. J is TRBJ2-7 and V is TRBV7-2; no firm D call. This sequence originates from a woman in her late teens or twenties with alopecia areata. Some clones in this sample may be carry-over from other donors' samples. The sequences come from whole blood, collected in connection with sensitization to the hapten diphenylcyclopropenone (DPC). CDR3 amino acids: CASSLEIKVSEQYF. The CDR3 nucleotides read TGTGCCAGCAGCTTAGAGATTAAGGTATCCGAGCAGTACTTC.